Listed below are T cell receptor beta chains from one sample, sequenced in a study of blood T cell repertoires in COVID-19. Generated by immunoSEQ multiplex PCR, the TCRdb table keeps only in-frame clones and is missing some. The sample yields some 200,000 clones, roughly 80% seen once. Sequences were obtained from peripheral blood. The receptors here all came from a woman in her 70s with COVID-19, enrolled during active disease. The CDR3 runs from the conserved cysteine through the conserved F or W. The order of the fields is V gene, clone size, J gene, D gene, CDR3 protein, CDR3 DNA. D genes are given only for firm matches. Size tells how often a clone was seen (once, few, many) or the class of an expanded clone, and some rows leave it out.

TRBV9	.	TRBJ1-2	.	CASSSRGGYGYTF	TGTGCCAGCAGCTCAAGGGGGGGCTATGGCTACACCTTC
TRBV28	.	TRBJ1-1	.	CASGWGRGRGGTEAFF	TGTGCCAGCGGTTGGGGGAGAGGCAGGGGTGGGACTGAAGCTTTCTTT
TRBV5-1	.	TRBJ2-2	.	CASSLDSSAGELFF	TGCGCCAGCAGCTTGGACAGTTCAGCCGGGGAGCTGTTTTTT
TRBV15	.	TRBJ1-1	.	CATSTHGDEAFF	TGTGCCACCAGCACCCACGGGGATGAAGCTTTCTTT
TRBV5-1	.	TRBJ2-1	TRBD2	CASSPGTSGRAPGNEQFF	TGCGCCAGCAGCCCCGGGACTAGCGGGAGGGCCCCGGGGAATGAGCAGTTCTTC
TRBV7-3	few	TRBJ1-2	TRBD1	CASALSGQEAYGYTF	TGTGCCAGCGCGCTATCGGGACAGGAGGCCTATGGCTACACCTTC
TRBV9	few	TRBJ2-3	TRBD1	CASSVQGASGTQYF	TGTGCCAGCAGCGTCCAGGGGGCAAGTGGTACGCAGTATTTT
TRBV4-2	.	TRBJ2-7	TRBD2	CASSQEQAGGSEQYF	TGTGCCAGCAGCCAAGAACAAGCGGGAGGCTCCGAGCAGTACTTC
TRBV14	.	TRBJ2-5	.	CASSRGGRERETQYF	TGTGCCAGCAGCCGGGGAGGCAGGGAGAGAGAGACCCAGTACTTC
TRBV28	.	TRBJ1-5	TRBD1	CASSPPGQGNQPQHF	TGTGCCAGCAGCCCCCCGGGACAGGGGAATCAGCCCCAGCATTTT
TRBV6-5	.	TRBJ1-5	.	CASSPVSSNQPQHF	TGTGCCAGCAGTCCTGTCAGTAGCAATCAGCCCCAGCATTTT
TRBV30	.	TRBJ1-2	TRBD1	CAWSRDSPNYGYTF	TGTGCCTGGAGTCGGGACAGCCCAAACTATGGCTACACCTTC
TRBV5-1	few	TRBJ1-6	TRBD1	CASSLGITGGYNSPLHF	TGCGCCAGCAGCTTGGGGATTACAGGGGGCTATAATTCACCCCTCCACTTT
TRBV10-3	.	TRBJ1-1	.	CAISEPPNTEAFF	TGTGCCATCAGTGAGCCTCCTAACACTGAAGCTTTCTTT
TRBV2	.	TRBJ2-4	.	CASSEARKQAVQYF	TGTGCCAGCAGTGAAGCGCGTAAACAGGCCGTTCAGTACTTC
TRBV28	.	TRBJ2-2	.	CASTTSRSGGELFF	TGTGCCAGCACCACAAGCCGGAGCGGCGGGGAGCTGTTTTTT
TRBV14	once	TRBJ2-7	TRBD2	CASSQGAGLAGLTPYEQYF	TGTGCCAGCAGCCAGGGAGCTGGGCTAGCGGGCCTTACCCCCTACGAGCAGTACTTC
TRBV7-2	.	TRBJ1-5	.	CASSLMRDLPQHF	TGTGCCAGCAGCCTGATGAGGGATTTGCCCCAGCATTTT
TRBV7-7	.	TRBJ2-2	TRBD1	CASSRRGPGTGELFF	TGTGCCAGCAGCCGCAGGGGGCCGGGGACCGGGGAGCTGTTTTTT
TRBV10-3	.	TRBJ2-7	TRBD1	CAISDPTGPTGEQYF	TGTGCCATCAGTGACCCGACAGGGCCCACGGGAGAGCAGTACTTC
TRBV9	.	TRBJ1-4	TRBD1	CASSALGTVHEKLFF	TGTGCCAGCAGTGCGTTGGGGACAGTTCATGAAAAACTGTTTTTT
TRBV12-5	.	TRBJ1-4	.	CASGLQGDYNEKLFF	TGTGCTAGTGGTTTACAAGGGGATTATAATGAAAAACTGTTTTTT
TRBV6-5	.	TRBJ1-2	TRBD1	CASSTGAANYGYTF	TGTGCCAGCAGTACAGGGGCGGCTAACTATGGCTACACCTTC
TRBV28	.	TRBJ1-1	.	CASRSAGSGDTEAFF	TGTGCCAGCAGAAGCGCGGGGTCGGGGGACACTGAAGCTTTCTTT
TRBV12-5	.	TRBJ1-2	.	CASGLVISTSNYGYTF	TGTGCTAGTGGTTTGGTGATAAGCACTTCTAACTATGGCTACACCTTC
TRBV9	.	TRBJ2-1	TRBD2	CASNTESGRLYNEQFF	TGTGCCAGCAACACTGAAAGCGGGAGGCTATACAATGAGCAGTTCTTC
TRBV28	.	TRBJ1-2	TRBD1	CASSYDREYGYTF	TGTGCCAGCAGCTACGACAGGGAATATGGCTACACCTTC
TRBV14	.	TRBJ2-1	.	CASSQLDTSLAYNEQFF	TGTGCCAGCAGCCAACTGGACACCAGCCTTGCGTACAATGAGCAGTTCTTC
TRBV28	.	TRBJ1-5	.	CASSFQDRRRQPQHF	TGTGCCAGCAGTTTCCAAGACAGAAGGCGACAGCCCCAGCATTTT
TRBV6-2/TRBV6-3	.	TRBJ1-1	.	CASSPTVSGVAFF	TGTGCCAGCAGTCCCACGGTTTCGGGGGTCGCTTTCTTT
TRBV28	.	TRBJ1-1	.	CASASGAPEAFF	TGTGCCAGCGCATCAGGGGCCCCTGAAGCTTTCTTT
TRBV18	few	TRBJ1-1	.	CASSAVDLVNTEAFF	TGTGCCAGCTCAGCGGTCGACTTAGTGAACACTGAAGCTTTCTTT
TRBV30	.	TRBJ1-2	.	CAWSVEWGYTF	TGTGCCTGGAGTGTAGAGTGGGGCTACACCTTC
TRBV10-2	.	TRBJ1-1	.	CASSDAMNTEAFF	TGCGCCAGCAGTGATGCTATGAACACTGAAGCTTTCTTT
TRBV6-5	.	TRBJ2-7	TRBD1	CASSWTGEYEQYF	TGTGCCAGCAGTTGGACAGGGGAATACGAGCAGTACTTC
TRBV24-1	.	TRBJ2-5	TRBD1	CATSDDLTGGGETQYF	TGTGCCACCAGTGACGATCTGACAGGGGGAGGAGAGACCCAGTACTTC
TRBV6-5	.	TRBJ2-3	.	CASSQLGLQSDTQYF	TGTGCCAGCAGTCAATTGGGGCTACAGTCAGATACGCAGTATTTT
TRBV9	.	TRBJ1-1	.	CASSVDGMNTEAFF	TGTGCCAGCAGCGTAGACGGTATGAACACTGAAGCTTTCTTT
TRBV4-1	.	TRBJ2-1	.	CASSQFVERNEQFF	TGCGCCAGCAGCCAATTTGTTGAACGGAATGAGCAGTTCTTC
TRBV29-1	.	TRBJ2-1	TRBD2	CSVEGLAGNEQFF	TGCAGCGTTGAAGGGCTAGCGGGCAATGAGCAGTTCTTC
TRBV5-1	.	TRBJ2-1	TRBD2	CASSLSGRGSEQFF	TGCGCCAGCAGCTTAAGCGGGAGGGGTAGTGAGCAGTTCTTC
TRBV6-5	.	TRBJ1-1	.	CASTAGTRRTEAFF	TGTGCCAGCACAGCCGGGACAAGACGGACTGAAGCTTTCTTT
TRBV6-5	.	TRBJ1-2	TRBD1	CASSPGTGDYGYTF	TGTGCCAGCAGTCCCGGGACAGGGGACTATGGCTACACCTTC
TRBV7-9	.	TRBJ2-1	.	CASSLVGSGYNEQFF	TGTGCCAGCAGCTTAGTCGGTAGCGGCTACAATGAGCAGTTCTTC
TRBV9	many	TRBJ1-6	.	CASSVGTGLNSPLHF	TGTGCCAGCAGCGTAGGAACAGGGCTCAATTCACCCCTCCACTTT
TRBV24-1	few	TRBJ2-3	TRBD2	CATSDPTSGTHSGPQYF	TGTGCCACCAGTGACCCCACTAGCGGGACCCATAGCGGGCCGCAGTATTTT
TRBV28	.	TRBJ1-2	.	CASSSLRGVGYTF	TGTGCCAGCAGTTCCCTACGGGGGGTTGGCTACACCTTC
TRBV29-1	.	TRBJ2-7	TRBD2	CSVGLAGAVEQYF	TGCAGCGTTGGTCTAGCGGGAGCGGTAGAGCAGTACTTC
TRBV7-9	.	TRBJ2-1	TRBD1	CASSPNSGQGHNEQFF	TGTGCCAGCAGCCCAAACTCGGGACAGGGCCACAATGAGCAGTTCTTC
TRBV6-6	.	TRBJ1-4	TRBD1	CASSETGTGLEKLFF	TGTGCCAGCAGCGAAACCGGGACAGGGTTGGAGAAACTGTTTTTT
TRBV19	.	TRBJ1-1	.	CASSIARDLKEAFF	TGTGCCAGTAGTATAGCCCGGGACTTAAAAGAAGCTTTCTTT
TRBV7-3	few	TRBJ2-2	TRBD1	CASRRGPTGELFF	TGTGCCAGCAGAAGGGGGCCGACCGGGGAGCTGTTTTTT
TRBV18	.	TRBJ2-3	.	CASSPQGGYTDTQYF	TGTGCCAGCTCACCACAAGGGGGATACACAGATACGCAGTATTTT